A selection of T cell receptor beta chains follows, all from one sample in a study of cytotoxic CD8 clonotypes in ibrutinib-treated CLL. Libraries were prepared by immunoSEQ multiplex PCR; TCRdb keeps only in-frame clonotypes and omits some of them. The sample holds roughly 160,000 clones, under 85% seen once. This material consisted of PBMCs, taken after 24 months of ibrutinib treatment. All receptors derive from a human donor with chronic lymphocytic leukemia. CDR3s include the opening cysteine and the closing phenylalanine or tryptophan. Fields, in order: D gene, clone size, J gene, V gene, CDR3 length, CDR3 protein, CDR3 DNA. The D gene is left open where the match is weak. The size field is filled for only some rows; it gives once, few, many or a size class.

d_gene: NA
abundance: NA
j_gene: TRBJ1-5
v_gene: TRBV15
len: 12
CDR3aa: CATSRQNQPQHF
CDR3nt: TGTGCCACCAGCAGGCAGAATCAGCCCCAGCATTTT

d_gene: TRBD2
abundance: NA
j_gene: TRBJ2-5
v_gene: TRBV6-4
len: 15
CDR3aa: CASRRAGVYQETQYF
CDR3nt: TGTGCCAGCAGGAGGGCGGGGGTATACCAAGAGACCCAGTACTTC

d_gene: NA
abundance: NA
j_gene: TRBJ1-1
v_gene: TRBV30
len: 14
CDR3aa: CAWTFQGLNTEAFF
CDR3nt: TGTGCCTGGACTTTTCAGGGCCTGAACACTGAAGCTTTCTTT

d_gene: TRBD2
abundance: NA
j_gene: TRBJ2-1
v_gene: TRBV2
len: 13
CDR3aa: CARRLAGYNEQFF
CDR3nt: TGTGCCCGAAGACTAGCGGGGTACAATGAGCAGTTCTTC

d_gene: TRBD1
abundance: once
j_gene: TRBJ1-4
v_gene: TRBV9
len: 14
CDR3aa: CASSTQGAGEKLFF
CDR3nt: TGTGCCAGCAGCACGCAGGGGGCAGGAGAAAAACTGTTTTTT

d_gene: NA
abundance: NA
j_gene: TRBJ2-5
v_gene: TRBV5-1
len: 15
CDR3aa: CASRGGSVYGGTQYF
CDR3nt: TGCGCCAGCAGGGGGGGATCGGTATACGGAGGGACCCAGTACTTC

d_gene: TRBD2
abundance: NA
j_gene: TRBJ2-7
v_gene: TRBV7-2
len: 15
CDR3aa: CASSSTPTSDYEQYF
CDR3nt: TGTGCCAGCAGCTCCACCCCTACTAGCGACTACGAGCAGTACTTC

d_gene: TRBD1
abundance: NA
j_gene: TRBJ1-1
v_gene: TRBV6-5
len: 16
CDR3aa: CASSSRQGGRNTEAFF
CDR3nt: TGTGCCAGCAGTTCCCGACAGGGCGGGCGGAACACTGAAGCTTTCTTT

d_gene: NA
abundance: NA
j_gene: TRBJ1-5
v_gene: TRBV11-2
len: 14
CDR3aa: CASSRGYSNQPQHF
CDR3nt: TGTGCCAGCAGTCGAGGTTATAGCAATCAGCCCCAGCATTTT

d_gene: TRBD2
abundance: NA
j_gene: TRBJ2-7
v_gene: TRBV4-3
len: 16
CDR3aa: CASSQDGSSGPYEQYF
CDR3nt: TGCGCCAGCAGCCAAGATGGGTCTAGCGGACCCTACGAGCAGTACTTC

d_gene: NA
abundance: NA
j_gene: TRBJ1-2
v_gene: TRBV5-1
len: 12
CDR3aa: CASSLGTYGYTF
CDR3nt: TGCGCCAGCAGCTTGGGGACGTATGGCTACACCTTC

d_gene: TRBD2
abundance: NA
j_gene: TRBJ2-1
v_gene: TRBV7-3
len: 20
CDR3aa: CASQKARLAGTLSSYNEQFF
CDR3nt: TGTGCCAGCCAAAAGGCGAGACTAGCGGGGACGTTAAGCTCCTACAATGAGCAGTTCTTC

d_gene: TRBD2
abundance: NA
j_gene: TRBJ2-7
v_gene: TRBV27
len: 15
CDR3aa: CASSPGTSVAYEQYF
CDR3nt: TGTGCCAGCAGTCCCGGGACTAGCGTTGCCTACGAGCAGTACTTC

d_gene: NA
abundance: NA
j_gene: TRBJ1-2
v_gene: TRBV7-9
len: 15
CDR3aa: CASSLAGSANYGYTF
CDR3nt: TGTGCCAGCAGCTTAGCTGGCAGCGCTAACTATGGCTACACCTTC

d_gene: NA
abundance: NA
j_gene: TRBJ2-2
v_gene: TRBV9
len: 13
CDR3aa: CASSEYRSGELFF
CDR3nt: TGTGCCAGCAGCGAGTACAGGTCCGGGGAGCTGTTTTTT

d_gene: TRBD1
abundance: NA
j_gene: TRBJ1-4
v_gene: TRBV25-1
len: 15
CDR3aa: CASKGQGAPNEKLFF
CDR3nt: TGTGCCAGCAAGGGACAGGGGGCCCCTAATGAAAAACTGTTTTTT

d_gene: TRBD1
abundance: NA
j_gene: TRBJ2-7
v_gene: TRBV27
len: 14
CDR3aa: CASRSRTGSYEQYF
CDR3nt: TGTGCCAGCAGATCGAGGACAGGGAGCTACGAGCAGTACTTC

d_gene: NA
abundance: NA
j_gene: TRBJ1-6
v_gene: TRBV27
len: 13
CDR3aa: CAHTGRLNSPLHF
CDR3nt: TGTGCCCACACTGGGCGGCTGAATTCACCCCTCCACTTT

d_gene: NA
abundance: few
j_gene: TRBJ1-2
v_gene: TRBV5-1
len: 13
CDR3aa: CASSLDFQRGYTF
CDR3nt: TGCGCCAGCAGCTTGGACTTCCAGCGGGGCTACACCTTC

d_gene: NA
abundance: NA
j_gene: TRBJ1-2
v_gene: TRBV7-3
len: 14
CDR3aa: CASGTTGRNYGYTF
CDR3nt: TGTGCCAGCGGAACGACGGGAAGAAACTATGGCTACACCTTC

d_gene: TRBD2
abundance: NA
j_gene: TRBJ2-4
v_gene: TRBV15
len: 14
CDR3aa: CATIAGEGKNIQYF
CDR3nt: TGTGCCACCATAGCGGGAGAGGGCAAAAACATTCAGTACTTC

d_gene: TRBD1
abundance: few
j_gene: TRBJ1-5
v_gene: TRBV6-5
len: 14
CDR3aa: CASSTDRGFKPQHF
CDR3nt: TGTGCCAGCAGCACGGACAGGGGCTTTAAGCCCCAGCATTTT

d_gene: NA
abundance: NA
j_gene: TRBJ2-5
v_gene: TRBV29-1
len: 16
CDR3aa: CSAPGQGAGGSGTQYF
CDR3nt: TGCAGCGCGCCGGGACAGGGCGCGGGGGGGTCGGGGACCCAGTACTTC

d_gene: TRBD2
abundance: NA
j_gene: TRBJ2-3
v_gene: TRBV5-1
len: 17
CDR3aa: CASSLGGLAGYTDTQYF
CDR3nt: TGCGCCAGCAGCTTGGGTGGGCTAGCGGGGTACACAGATACGCAGTATTTT

d_gene: TRBD1
abundance: NA
j_gene: TRBJ1-1
v_gene: TRBV6-1
len: 15
CDR3aa: CASSEFGTGNAEAFF
CDR3nt: TGTGCCAGCAGTGAATTTGGGACAGGGAACGCTGAAGCTTTCTTT

d_gene: NA
abundance: once
j_gene: TRBJ1-2
v_gene: TRBV30
len: 14
CDR3aa: CAWVSTDQNYGYTF
CDR3nt: TGTGCCTGGGTCAGCACGGACCAAAACTATGGCTACACCTTC

d_gene: NA
abundance: once
j_gene: TRBJ2-2
v_gene: TRBV5-1
len: 18
CDR3aa: CASSLESQGGRSTGELFF
CDR3nt: TGCGCCAGCAGCTTGGAGAGCCAGGGGGGACGTAGCACCGGGGAGCTGTTTTTT

d_gene: TRBD2
abundance: few
j_gene: TRBJ2-5
v_gene: TRBV4-2
len: 18
CDR3aa: CASSQDLVLAGGQETQYF
CDR3nt: TGTGCCAGCAGCCAAGATCTAGTGCTAGCGGGAGGCCAAGAGACCCAGTACTTC

d_gene: TRBD1
abundance: NA
j_gene: TRBJ1-4
v_gene: TRBV6-5
len: 16
CDR3aa: CASSYSRQGANEKLFF
CDR3nt: TGTGCCAGCAGTTACTCAAGACAGGGAGCTAATGAAAAACTGTTTTTT

d_gene: NA
abundance: NA
j_gene: TRBJ1-5
v_gene: TRBV7-2
len: 15
CDR3aa: CASKGWGYSNQPQHF
CDR3nt: TGTGCCAGTAAAGGTTGGGGGTATAGCAATCAGCCCCAGCATTTT

d_gene: NA
abundance: NA
j_gene: TRBJ2-3
v_gene: TRBV28
len: 18
CDR3aa: CASSLGRSRRGLLNTQYF
CDR3nt: TGTGCCAGCAGCCTTGGTCGATCACGTAGGGGGTTGTTGAATACGCAGTATTTT

d_gene: NA
abundance: once
j_gene: TRBJ2-5
v_gene: TRBV11-3
len: 16
CDR3aa: CASSLNGEEAQETQYF
CDR3nt: TGTGCCAGCAGCTTAAACGGGGAGGAGGCACAAGAGACCCAGTACTTC

d_gene: NA
abundance: NA
j_gene: TRBJ2-1
v_gene: TRBV5-3
len: 15
CDR3aa: CASSRGGSTYNEQFF
CDR3nt: TGTGCCAGCAGCCGCGGTGGGTCCACCTACAATGAGCAGTTCTTC

d_gene: NA
abundance: NA
j_gene: TRBJ1-2
v_gene: TRBV30
len: 13
CDR3aa: CAWSVQTNYGYTF
CDR3nt: TGTGCCTGGAGTGTACAAACTAACTATGGCTACACCTTC

d_gene: TRBD1
abundance: NA
j_gene: TRBJ2-5
v_gene: TRBV12-5
len: 14
CDR3aa: CASGPGTVMQTQYF
CDR3nt: TGTGCTAGTGGTCCCGGGACAGTAATGCAGACCCAGTACTTC

d_gene: NA
abundance: NA
j_gene: TRBJ2-3
v_gene: TRBV4-3
len: 16
CDR3aa: CASSPLPDMGTDTQYF
CDR3nt: TGCGCCAGCAGCCCCTTGCCGGACATGGGAACAGATACGCAGTATTTT

d_gene: TRBD1
abundance: NA
j_gene: TRBJ1-4
v_gene: TRBV18
len: 16
CDR3aa: CASSPRQGGPNEKLFF
CDR3nt: TGTGCCAGCTCACCACGACAGGGGGGCCCTAATGAAAAACTGTTTTTT

d_gene: NA
abundance: NA
j_gene: TRBJ2-7
v_gene: TRBV7-9
len: 12
CDR3aa: CAIHGSTHEQYF
CDR3nt: TGTGCCATACACGGGAGTACCCACGAGCAGTACTTC

d_gene: NA
abundance: NA
j_gene: TRBJ1-3
v_gene: TRBV4-3
len: 17
CDR3aa: CASSQDKGTASGNTIYF
CDR3nt: TGCGCCAGCAGCCAAGATAAGGGAACAGCCTCTGGAAACACCATATATTTT

d_gene: NA
abundance: NA
j_gene: TRBJ1-1
v_gene: TRBV4-1
len: 18
CDR3aa: CASSQDSDAMWDMAEAFF
CDR3nt: TGCGCCAGCAGCCAAGATTCGGACGCAATGTGGGACATGGCTGAAGCTTTCTTT

d_gene: NA
abundance: NA
j_gene: TRBJ1-2
v_gene: TRBV18
len: 13
CDR3aa: CASSPQGSNGYTF
CDR3nt: TGTGCCAGCTCACCTCAGGGGTCCAATGGCTACACCTTC

d_gene: TRBD1
abundance: NA
j_gene: TRBJ1-1
v_gene: TRBV27
len: 16
CDR3aa: CASRPWGQIMNTEAFF
CDR3nt: TGTGCCAGCAGGCCGTGGGGACAGATAATGAACACTGAAGCTTTCTTT

d_gene: NA
abundance: NA
j_gene: TRBJ1-1
v_gene: TRBV11-1
len: 12
CDR3aa: CASSLVGTEAFF
CDR3nt: TGTGCCAGCAGCTTAGTGGGGACTGAAGCTTTCTTT

d_gene: NA
abundance: NA
j_gene: TRBJ1-1
v_gene: TRBV5-1
len: 14
CDR3aa: CASATGIMNTEAFF
CDR3nt: TGCGCCAGCGCGACGGGGATTATGAACACTGAAGCTTTCTTT